This T cell receptor beta chain stems from a study of T cell responses to AZD1222 COVID-19 vaccine. For the study at large: Some second doses came at about 4 weeks and others at about 12 weeks; these were pooled. Study-level points and caveats: As reported, nearly half of all spike-specific TCRs target variant regions that are unmutated. An increase in Spike-specific TCR breadth and depth was observed after two AZD1222 doses. Donor demographics were predominantly white British with a female majority; clonal diversity may be underestimated.

The method was immunoSEQ multiplex PCR; TCRdb's version includes in-frame clones alone and lacks a portion of them. Among over 140,000 clones listed, 80% to 95% were seen once. Note on this clone: Its target is unknown.

The TCR was taken from an adult in good health. The starting material was peripheral blood, obtained on day 0 of AZD1222 vaccination.

CDR3 sequence (DNA): TGTGCCAGCCGTACAGCGTCTGAGCAGTTCTTC. Amino acid sequence: CASRTASEQFF. This chain connects TRBV2 to TRBJ2-1, with D uncertain. V was trimmed by 8 bases and J by 9 bases, leaving 11 bases between them. The CDR3 extends over 11 amino acids. From germline, CDR1 is SNHLY and CDR2 FYNNEI.